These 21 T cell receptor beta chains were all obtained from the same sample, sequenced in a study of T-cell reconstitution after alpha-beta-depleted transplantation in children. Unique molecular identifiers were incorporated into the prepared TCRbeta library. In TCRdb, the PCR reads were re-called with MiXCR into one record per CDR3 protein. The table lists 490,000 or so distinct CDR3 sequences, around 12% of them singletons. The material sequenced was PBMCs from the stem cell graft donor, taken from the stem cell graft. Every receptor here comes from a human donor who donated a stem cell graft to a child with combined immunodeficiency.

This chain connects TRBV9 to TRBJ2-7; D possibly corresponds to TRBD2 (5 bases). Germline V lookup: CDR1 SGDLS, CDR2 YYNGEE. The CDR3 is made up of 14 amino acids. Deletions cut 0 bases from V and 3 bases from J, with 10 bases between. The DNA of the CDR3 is TGTGCCAGCAGCGTAGGGGGAGAAAACTACGAGCAGTACTTC. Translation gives CASSVGGENYEQYF.

In DNA, the CDR3 is TGTGCCTGGAGTGCTAGGGGACTTAGTAATGAAAAACTGTTTTTT. Its translation is CAWSARGLSNEKLFF. The chain recombines TRBV30 with TRBJ1-4, with D possibly matching TRBD1 (5 bases). The CDR3 has 15 amino acids. V lost 1 base to trimming and J lost 4 bases, with 13 bases between them. Germline CDR1 is GTSNPN and CDR2 is SVGIG (reference sequence). Using reference TRBV30 and TRBJ1-4 for the parts outside the CDR3, the full variable domain is SQTIHQWPATLVQPVGSPLSLECTVEGTSNPNLYWYRQAAGRGLQLLFYSVGIGQISSEVPQNLSASRPQDRQFILSSKKLLLSDSGFYLCAWSARGLSNEKLFFGSGTQLSVL.

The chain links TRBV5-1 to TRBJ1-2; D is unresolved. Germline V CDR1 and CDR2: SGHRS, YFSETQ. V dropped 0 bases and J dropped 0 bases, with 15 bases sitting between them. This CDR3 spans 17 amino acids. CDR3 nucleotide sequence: TGCGCCAGCAGCTTGGGGTCCCTTCCCCCGACTAACTATGGCTACACCTTC. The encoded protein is CASSLGSLPPTNYGYTF.

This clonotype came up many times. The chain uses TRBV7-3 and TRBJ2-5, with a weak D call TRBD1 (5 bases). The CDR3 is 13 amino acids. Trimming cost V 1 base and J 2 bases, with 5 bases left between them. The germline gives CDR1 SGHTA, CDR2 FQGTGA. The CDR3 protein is CASSLNRQETQYF. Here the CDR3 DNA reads TGTGCCAGCAGCTTAAACAGGCAAGAGACCCAGTACTTC.

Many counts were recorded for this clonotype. CDR3 loop: CSARDRMSGGSYNEQFF. The CDR3, as DNA: TGCAGTGCTAGAGATCGGATGAGCGGGGGCTCTTACAATGAGCAGTTCTTC. The V and J genes are TRBV20-1 and TRBJ2-1, with TRBD2 matching over 8 bases. V lost 0 bases, J lost 4 bases, and 11 bases stayed unmatched. CDR1 is DFQATT and CDR2 is SNEGSKA in the germline V gene (reference sequence). CDR3 size: 17 residues.

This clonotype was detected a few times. CDR3 sequence: CATSTTTGRDGYTF. DNA for the CDR3: TGTGCCACCAGCACGACCACAGGAAGAGATGGCTACACCTTC. The gene calls are TRBV15 and TRBJ1-2; weak D call: TRBD1 (5 bases). V lost 4 bases and J 6 bases, leaving 15 bases between the germline ends. This CDR3 contains 14 residues. The germline gives CDR1 LNHNV, CDR2 YYDKDF (reference sequence). The full variable domain, rest sourced from reference TRBV15 and TRBJ1-2, is DAMVIQNPRYQVTQFGKPVTLSCSQTLNHNVMYWYQQKSSQAPKLLFHYYDKDFNNEADTPDNFQSRRPNTSFCFLDIRSPGLGDTAMYLCATSTTTGRDGYTFGSGTRLTVV.

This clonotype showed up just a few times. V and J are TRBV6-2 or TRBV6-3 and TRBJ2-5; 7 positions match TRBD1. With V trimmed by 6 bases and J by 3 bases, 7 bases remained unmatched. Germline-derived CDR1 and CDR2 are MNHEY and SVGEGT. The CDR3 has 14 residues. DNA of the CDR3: TGTGCCAGCAGCCCACGACAGGGAAAAGAGACCCAGTACTTC. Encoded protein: CASSPRQGKETQYF.

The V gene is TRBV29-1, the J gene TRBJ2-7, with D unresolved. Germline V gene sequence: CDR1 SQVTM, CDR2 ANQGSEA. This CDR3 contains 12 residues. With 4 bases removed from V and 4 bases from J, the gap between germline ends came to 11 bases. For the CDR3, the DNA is TGCAGCGTTGTGACCCAAGGGTACGAGCAGTACTTC. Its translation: CSVVTQGYEQYF.

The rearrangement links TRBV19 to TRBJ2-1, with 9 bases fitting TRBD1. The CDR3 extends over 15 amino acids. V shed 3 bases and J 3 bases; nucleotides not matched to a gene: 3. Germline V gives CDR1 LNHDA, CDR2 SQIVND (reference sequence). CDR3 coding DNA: TGTGCCAGTAGTATGGAGGACAGGGGCTACAATGAGCAGTTCTTC. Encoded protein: CASSMEDRGYNEQFF.

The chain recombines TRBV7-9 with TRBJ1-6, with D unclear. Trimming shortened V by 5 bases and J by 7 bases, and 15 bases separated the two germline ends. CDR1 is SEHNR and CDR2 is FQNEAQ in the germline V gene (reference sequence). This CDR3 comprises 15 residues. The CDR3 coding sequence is TGTGCCAGCAGCCTAATGGGCGTCTGGAATTCACCCCTCCACTTT. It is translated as CASSLMGVWNSPLHF.

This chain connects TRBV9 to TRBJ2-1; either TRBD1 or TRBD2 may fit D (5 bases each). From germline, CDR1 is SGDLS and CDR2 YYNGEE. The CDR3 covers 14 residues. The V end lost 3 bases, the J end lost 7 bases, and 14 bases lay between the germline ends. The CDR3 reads CASSEALGTNEQFF. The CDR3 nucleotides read TGTGCCAGCAGCGAGGCCCTCGGGACGAATGAGCAGTTCTTC.

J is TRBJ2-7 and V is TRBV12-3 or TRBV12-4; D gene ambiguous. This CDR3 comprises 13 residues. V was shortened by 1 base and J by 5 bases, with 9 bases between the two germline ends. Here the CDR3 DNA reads TGTGCCAGCAGTTTAGGTTGGTACGACGAGCAGTACTTC. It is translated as CASSLGWYDEQYF.

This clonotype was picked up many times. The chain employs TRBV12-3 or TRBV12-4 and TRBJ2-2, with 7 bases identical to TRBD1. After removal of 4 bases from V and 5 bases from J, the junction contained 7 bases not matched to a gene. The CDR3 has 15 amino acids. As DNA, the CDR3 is TGTGCCAGCAGTTATGAGGGGGCGCGGACCGGGGAGCTGTTTTTT. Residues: CASSYEGARTGELFF.

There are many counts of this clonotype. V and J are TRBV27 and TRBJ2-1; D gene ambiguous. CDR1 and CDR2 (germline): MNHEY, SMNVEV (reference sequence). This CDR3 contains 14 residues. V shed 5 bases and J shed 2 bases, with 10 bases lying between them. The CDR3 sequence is CASSISGPYNEQFF. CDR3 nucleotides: TGTGCCAGCAGTATTTCAGGCCCCTACAATGAGCAGTTCTTC.

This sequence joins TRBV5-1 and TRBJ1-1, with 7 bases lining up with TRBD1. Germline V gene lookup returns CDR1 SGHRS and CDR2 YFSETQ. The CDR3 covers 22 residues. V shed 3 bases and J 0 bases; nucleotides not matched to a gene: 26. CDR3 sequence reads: CASSSRMRQGDLLGEMNTEAFF. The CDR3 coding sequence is TGCGCCAGCAGCTCACGCATGCGACAGGGTGATTTGTTAGGTGAGATGAACACTGAAGCTTTCTTT.

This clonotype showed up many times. The CDR3, as DNA: TGTGCCAGCAGCAGGGCACGGGAGAATGAAAAACTGTTTTTT. This gives the protein CASSRARENEKLFF. The chain uses TRBV7-9 and TRBJ1-4; D remains ambiguous. CDR1 SEHNR and CDR2 FQNEAQ come from the germline V gene (reference sequence). This CDR3 is 14 amino acids long. The germline V and J ends were trimmed by 5 bases and 5 bases, with 12 bases remaining between them.

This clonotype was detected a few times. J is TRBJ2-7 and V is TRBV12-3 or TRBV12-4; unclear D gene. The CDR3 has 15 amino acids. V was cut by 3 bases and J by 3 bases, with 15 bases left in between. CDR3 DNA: TGTGCCAGCAGTTTCGGGCTAGTGGTTGTCTACGAGCAGTACTTC. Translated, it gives CASSFGLVVVYEQYF.

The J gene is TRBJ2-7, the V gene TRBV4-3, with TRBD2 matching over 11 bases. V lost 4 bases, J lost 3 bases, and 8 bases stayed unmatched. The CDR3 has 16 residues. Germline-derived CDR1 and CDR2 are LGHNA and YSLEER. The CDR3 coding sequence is TGCGCCAGCAGCCTCCAGCATCTAGCGGGGGGCTACGAGCAGTACTTC. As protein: CASSLQHLAGGYEQYF.

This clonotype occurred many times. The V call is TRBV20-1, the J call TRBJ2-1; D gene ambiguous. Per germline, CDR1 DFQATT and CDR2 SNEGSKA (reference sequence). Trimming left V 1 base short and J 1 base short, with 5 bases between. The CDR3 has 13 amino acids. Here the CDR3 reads CSARGPSYNEQFF. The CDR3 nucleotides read TGCAGTGCTAGAGGCCCTTCCTACAATGAGCAGTTCTTC.

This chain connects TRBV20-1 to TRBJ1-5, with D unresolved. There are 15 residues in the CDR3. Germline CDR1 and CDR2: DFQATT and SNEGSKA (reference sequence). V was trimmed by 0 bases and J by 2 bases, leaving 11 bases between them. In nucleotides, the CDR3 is TGCAGTGCTAGAGATAATAGCTGGGGCAATCAGCCCCAGCATTTT. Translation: CSARDNSWGNQPQHF.

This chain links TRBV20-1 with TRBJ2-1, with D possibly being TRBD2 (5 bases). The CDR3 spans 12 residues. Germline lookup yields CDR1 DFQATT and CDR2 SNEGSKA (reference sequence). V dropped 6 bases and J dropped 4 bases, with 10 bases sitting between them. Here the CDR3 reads CSAFGNYNEQFF. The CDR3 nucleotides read TGCAGTGCATTCGGGAATTACAATGAGCAGTTCTTC.